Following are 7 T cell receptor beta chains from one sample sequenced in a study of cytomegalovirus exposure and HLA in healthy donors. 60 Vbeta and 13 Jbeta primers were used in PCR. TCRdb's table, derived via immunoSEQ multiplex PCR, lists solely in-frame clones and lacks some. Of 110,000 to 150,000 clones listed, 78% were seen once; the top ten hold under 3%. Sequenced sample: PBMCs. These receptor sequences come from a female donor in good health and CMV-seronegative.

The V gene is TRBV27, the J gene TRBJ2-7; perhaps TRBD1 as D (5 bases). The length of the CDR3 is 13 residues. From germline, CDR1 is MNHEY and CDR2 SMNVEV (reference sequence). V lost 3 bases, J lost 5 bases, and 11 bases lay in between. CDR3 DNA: TGTGCCAGCAGTTTGAGTCCAGGGAACGAGCAGTACTTC. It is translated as CASSLSPGNEQYF.

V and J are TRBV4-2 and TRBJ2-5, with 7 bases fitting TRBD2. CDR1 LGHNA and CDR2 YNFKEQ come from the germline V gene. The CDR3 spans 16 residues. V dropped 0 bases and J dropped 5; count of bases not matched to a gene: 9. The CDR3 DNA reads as TGTGCCAGCAGCCAAGAAAGGGTGGCGGGGGAGGAGACCCAGTACTTC. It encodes CASSQERVAGEETQYF.

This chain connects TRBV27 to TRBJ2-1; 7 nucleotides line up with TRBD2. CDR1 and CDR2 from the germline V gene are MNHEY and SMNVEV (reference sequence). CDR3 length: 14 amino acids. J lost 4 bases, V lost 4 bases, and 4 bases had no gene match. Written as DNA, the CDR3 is TGTGCCAGCAGTTCGAGCGGGACTTACAATGAGCAGTTCTTC. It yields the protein CASSSSGTYNEQFF.

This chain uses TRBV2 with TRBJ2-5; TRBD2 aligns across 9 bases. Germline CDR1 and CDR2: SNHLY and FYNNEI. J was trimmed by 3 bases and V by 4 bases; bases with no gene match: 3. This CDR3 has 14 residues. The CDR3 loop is CASSVTSGKETQYF. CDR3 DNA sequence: TGTGCCAGCAGTGTGACTAGCGGAAAAGAGACCCAGTACTTC.

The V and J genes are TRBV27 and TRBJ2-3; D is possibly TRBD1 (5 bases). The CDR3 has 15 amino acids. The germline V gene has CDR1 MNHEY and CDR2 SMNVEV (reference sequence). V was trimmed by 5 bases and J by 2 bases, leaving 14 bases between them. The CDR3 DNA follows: TGTGCCAGCAGTAGTTGGGGCCGGGTCACAGATACGCAGTATTTT. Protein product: CASSSWGRVTDTQYF.

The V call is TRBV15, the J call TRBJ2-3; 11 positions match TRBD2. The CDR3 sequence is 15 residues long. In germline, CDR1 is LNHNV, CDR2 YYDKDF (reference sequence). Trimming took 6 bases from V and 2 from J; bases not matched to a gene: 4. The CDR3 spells CATRTLAGATDTQYF. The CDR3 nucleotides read TGTGCCACCAGGACACTAGCGGGAGCCACAGATACGCAGTATTTT.

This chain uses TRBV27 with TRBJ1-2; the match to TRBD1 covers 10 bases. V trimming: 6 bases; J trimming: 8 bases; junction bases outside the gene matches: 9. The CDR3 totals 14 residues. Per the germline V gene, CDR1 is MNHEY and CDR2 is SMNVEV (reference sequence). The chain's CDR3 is CASRPRQGARGYTF. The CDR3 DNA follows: TGTGCCAGCAGGCCTCGACAGGGGGCTCGAGGCTACACCTTC.